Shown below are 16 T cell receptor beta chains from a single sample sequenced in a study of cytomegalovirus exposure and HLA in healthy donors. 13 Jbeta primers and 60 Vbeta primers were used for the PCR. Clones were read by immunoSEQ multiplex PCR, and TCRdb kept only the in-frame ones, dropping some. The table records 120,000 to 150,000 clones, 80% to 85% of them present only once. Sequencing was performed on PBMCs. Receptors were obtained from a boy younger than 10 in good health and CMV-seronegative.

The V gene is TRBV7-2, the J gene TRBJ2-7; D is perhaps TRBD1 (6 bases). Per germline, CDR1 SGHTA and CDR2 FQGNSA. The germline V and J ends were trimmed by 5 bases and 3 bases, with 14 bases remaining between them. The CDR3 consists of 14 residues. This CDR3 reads CASSRRGMIYEQYF. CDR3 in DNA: TGTGCCAGCAGCCGAAGGGGGATGATCTACGAGCAGTACTTC. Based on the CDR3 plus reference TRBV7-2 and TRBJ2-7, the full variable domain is GAGVSQSPSNKVTEKGKDVELRCDPISGHTALYWYRQSLGQGLEFLIYFQGNSAPDKSGLPSDRFSAERTGGSVSTLTIQRTQQEDSAVYLCASSRRGMIYEQYFGPGTRLTVT.

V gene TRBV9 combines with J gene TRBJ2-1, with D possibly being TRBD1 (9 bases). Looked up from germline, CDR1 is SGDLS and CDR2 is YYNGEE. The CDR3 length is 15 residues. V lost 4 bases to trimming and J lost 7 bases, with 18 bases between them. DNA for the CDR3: TGTGCCAGCAGCACGGGAGGGACAGGGTTAAATGAGCAGTTCTTC. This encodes CASSTGGTGLNEQFF.

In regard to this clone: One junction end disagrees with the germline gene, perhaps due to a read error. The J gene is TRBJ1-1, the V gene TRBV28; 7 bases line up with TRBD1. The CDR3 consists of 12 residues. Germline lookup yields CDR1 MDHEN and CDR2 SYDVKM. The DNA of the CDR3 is TGCGTGATCGGTTACAGGGGAACTGAAGCTTTCTTT. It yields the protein CVIGYRGTEAFF.

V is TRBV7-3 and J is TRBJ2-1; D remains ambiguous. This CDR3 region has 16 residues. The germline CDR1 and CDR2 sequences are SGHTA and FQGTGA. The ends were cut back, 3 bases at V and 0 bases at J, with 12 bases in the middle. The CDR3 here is CASSFLSTSSYNEQFF. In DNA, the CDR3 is TGTGCCAGCAGCTTTCTATCTACTTCCTCCTACAATGAGCAGTTCTTC.

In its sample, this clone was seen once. CDR3 amino acids: CASSLEQAANTEAFF. The CDR3 DNA is TGCGCCAGCAGCTTGGAACAGGCGGCGAACACTGAAGCTTTCTTT. The gene calls are TRBV5-1 and TRBJ1-1; the D gene is possibly TRBD1 (5 bases). The CDR3 is 15 amino acids. The V and J ends lost 0 bases and 1 base respectively, with 10 bases between them. Germline assignment: CDR1 SGHRS and CDR2 YFSETQ.

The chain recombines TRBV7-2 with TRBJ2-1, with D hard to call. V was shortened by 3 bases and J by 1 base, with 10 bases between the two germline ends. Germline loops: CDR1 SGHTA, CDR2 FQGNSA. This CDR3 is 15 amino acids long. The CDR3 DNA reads TGTGCCAGCAGCTTCCTAGGCGGATCCTACAATGAGCAGTTCTTC. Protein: CASSFLGGSYNEQFF.

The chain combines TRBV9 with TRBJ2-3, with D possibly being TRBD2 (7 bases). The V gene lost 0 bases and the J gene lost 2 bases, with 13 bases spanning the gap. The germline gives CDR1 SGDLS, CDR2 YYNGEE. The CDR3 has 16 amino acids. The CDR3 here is CASSVVGGGFTDTQYF. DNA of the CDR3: TGTGCCAGCAGCGTAGTAGGGGGAGGGTTCACAGATACGCAGTATTTT.

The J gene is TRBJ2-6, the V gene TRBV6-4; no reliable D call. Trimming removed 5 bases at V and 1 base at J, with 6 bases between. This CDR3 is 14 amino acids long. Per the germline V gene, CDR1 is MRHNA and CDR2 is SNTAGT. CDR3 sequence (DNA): TGTGCCAGCAGTCCCTATTCTGGGGCCAACGTCCTGACTTTC. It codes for CASSPYSGANVLTF.

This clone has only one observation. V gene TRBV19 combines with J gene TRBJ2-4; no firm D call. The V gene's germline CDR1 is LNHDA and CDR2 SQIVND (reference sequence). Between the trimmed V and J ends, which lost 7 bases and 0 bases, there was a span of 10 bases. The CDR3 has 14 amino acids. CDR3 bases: TGTGCCAGTATGACGAGGCTAGCCAAAAACATTCAGTACTTC. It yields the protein CASMTRLAKNIQYF.

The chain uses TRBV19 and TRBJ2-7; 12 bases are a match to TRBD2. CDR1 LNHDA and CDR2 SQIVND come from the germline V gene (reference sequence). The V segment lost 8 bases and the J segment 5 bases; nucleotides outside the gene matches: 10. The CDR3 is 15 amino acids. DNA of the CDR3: TGTGCCAGTCGATTTTCGACTAGCGGGAGTCACGAGCAGTACTTC. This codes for CASRFSTSGSHEQYF.

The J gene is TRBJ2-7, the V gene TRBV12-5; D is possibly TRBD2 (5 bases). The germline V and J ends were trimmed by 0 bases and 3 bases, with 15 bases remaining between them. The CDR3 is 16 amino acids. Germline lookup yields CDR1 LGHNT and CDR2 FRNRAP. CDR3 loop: CASGLVVGNRNYEQYF. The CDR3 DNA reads TGTGCTAGTGGTTTGGTAGTCGGGAACCGTAACTACGAGCAGTACTTC.

The CDR3 spells CAWPFETQYF. CDR3 DNA sequence: TGTGCCTGGCCTTTTGAGACCCAGTACTTC. The chain is built from TRBV21-1 and TRBJ2-5; the D call TRBD1 from the table was never checked on the DNA. TRBV21-1 constitutes a pseudogene. The CDR3 is 10 residues long.

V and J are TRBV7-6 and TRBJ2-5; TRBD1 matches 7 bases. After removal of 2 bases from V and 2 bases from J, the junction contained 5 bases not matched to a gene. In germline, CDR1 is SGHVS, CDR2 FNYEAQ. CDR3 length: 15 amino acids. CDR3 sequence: CASSLNRQGQETQYF. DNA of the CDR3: TGTGCCAGCAGCTTAAATCGACAGGGACAAGAGACCCAGTACTTC.

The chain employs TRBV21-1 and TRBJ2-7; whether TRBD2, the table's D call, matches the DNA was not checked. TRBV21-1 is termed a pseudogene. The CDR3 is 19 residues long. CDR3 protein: CASSKCQASGRLRFYEQYF. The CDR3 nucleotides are TGTGCCAGCAGCAAATGCCAGGCTAGCGGGAGACTTCGATTCTACGAGCAGTACTTC.

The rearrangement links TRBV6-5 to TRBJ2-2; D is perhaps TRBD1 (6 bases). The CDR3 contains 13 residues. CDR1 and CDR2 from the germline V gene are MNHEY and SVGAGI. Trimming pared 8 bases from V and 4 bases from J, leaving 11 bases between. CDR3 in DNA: TGTGCCAGCTACTTCAGGGGCACCGGGGAGCTGTTTTTT. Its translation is CASYFRGTGELFF.

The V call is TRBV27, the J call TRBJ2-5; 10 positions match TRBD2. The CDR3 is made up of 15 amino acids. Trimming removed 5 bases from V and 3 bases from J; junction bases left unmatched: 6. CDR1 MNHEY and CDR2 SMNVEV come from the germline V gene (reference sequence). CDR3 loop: CASSVAGGGKETQYF. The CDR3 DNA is TGTGCCAGCAGTGTAGCGGGGGGCGGTAAAGAGACCCAGTACTTC.